A single T cell receptor (beta chain) is shown here with its context. Its antigen is unknown. Germline trimming cut 3 bases from V and 4 bases from J; bases unmatched to any gene: 4. The CDR3 contains 15 residues. The 5'RACE template-switching step produced TCR cDNA and added a universal primer site and UMIs. TCRdb independently ran MiXCR on the 5' RACE reads; one entry per CDR3 protein. The sample shows hundreds of thousands of distinct CDR3 sequences, roughly 21% of them seen only once. This entry comes from a study of T cells after yellow fever vaccination. Study-level findings and limits: FACS-sorted repertoires could contain abundant clonotypes contaminating from the bulk population. Most primary-vaccination clones recurred post-booster (approximately 96% CD4, around 90% CD8).

The sequence came from a young man who received the YFV17D yellow fever vaccine. The V gene is TRBV12-3 or TRBV12-4, the J gene TRBJ2-1, with 9 positions matching TRBD2. The sample in question was PBMCs, obtained 15 days after the yellow fever booster vaccination. The CDR3 DNA is TGTGCCAGCAGTTTCGGACTAGCGTTATACAATGAGCAGTTCTTC. Its protein is CASSFGLALYNEQFF.